One and the same sample provided the 30 T cell receptor beta chains below, sequenced in a study of T cell repertoires in aging, cancer and after chemotherapy. TCR beta rearrangements were amplified from peripheral blood genomic DNA. Rearranged V-D-J TRB sequences were amplified with a mixed TRB-A/B primer pool. TCRdb re-analysed the multiplex PCR reads in MiXCR, keeping a single row per CDR3 protein. The sample includes about 21,000 distinct CDR3 sequences, around 40% of them seen just once. The sample was blood. Receptors were obtained from a human donor with a solid tumor.

The sample holds a few counts of this clonotype. The genes are TRBV12-3 or TRBV12-4 and TRBJ2-1; TRBD2 matches at 8 bases. CDR3 size: 13 residues. Unmatched junction bases numbered 3, after V lost 3 bases and J lost 8 bases. CDR3 residues: CASSFREGDEQFF. The CDR3 DNA is TGTGCCAGCAGTTTTCGGGAGGGGGATGAGCAGTTCTTC.

This clonotype was counted only a few times. The CDR3 DNA reads as TGTGCCAGTAGACCACAGGGAACCGGTGGCTACACCTTC. Translating gives CASRPQGTGGYTF. V gene TRBV19 combines with J gene TRBJ1-2; the D gene is possibly TRBD1 (6 bases). V gave up 6 bases and J gave up 7 bases, with 15 bases separating them. The V gene's germline CDR1 is LNHDA and CDR2 SQIVND (reference sequence). This CDR3 contains 13 residues.

The chain employs TRBV18 and TRBJ2-1, with TRBD2 as a possible D gene (5 bases). With 4 bases removed from V and 5 bases from J, the gap between germline ends came to 15 bases. Looked up from germline, CDR1 is KGHSH and CDR2 is LQKENI. CDR3 size: 15 residues. The CDR3 is CASSLNTGIHNEQFF. CDR3 DNA: TGTGCCAGCTCACTAAATACCGGGATCCACAATGAGCAGTTCTTC.

The chain combines TRBV20-1 with TRBJ2-3; D is perhaps TRBD1 or TRBD2 (5 bases each). Trimming stripped 3 bases from V and 1 base from J, with 17 bases between. The CDR3 has 16 amino acids. Germline assignment: CDR1 DFQATT and CDR2 SNEGSKA (reference sequence). Written as DNA, the CDR3 is TGCAGTGCTAGGGCCATTCTATTGGGACGCACAGATACGCAGTATTTT. Residues: CSARAILLGRTDTQYF.

The V and J genes are TRBV28 and TRBJ1-4; D is perhaps TRBD1 (6 bases). The CDR3 extends over 15 amino acids. Between the trimmed V and J ends, which lost 3 bases and 4 bases, there was a span of 12 bases. Germline V gene lookup returns CDR1 MDHEN and CDR2 SYDVKM. The DNA of the CDR3 is TGTGCCAGCAGTTTCGGGGGGGCCCTTAATGAAAAACTGTTTTTT. Amino acids: CASSFGGALNEKLFF. Full variable domain (missing parts from reference TRBV28 and TRBJ1-4): DVKVTQSSRYLVKRTGEKVFLECVQDMDHENMFWYRQDPGLGLRLIYFSYDVKMKEKGDIPEGYSVSREKKERFSLILESASTNQTSMYLCASSFGGALNEKLFFGSGTQLSVL.

V is TRBV28 and J is TRBJ2-2, with D possibly matching TRBD2 (5 bases). CDR3 length: 16 residues. CDR1 and CDR2 (germline): MDHEN, SYDVKM. V was cut by 1 base and J by 7 bases, with 16 bases left in between. The CDR3 is CASSLFGSDGVGELFF. The CDR3 DNA reads TGTGCCAGCAGTTTATTTGGTTCAGACGGGGTCGGGGAGCTGTTTTTT.

The rearrangement uses TRBV15 and TRBJ2-5; D gene uncertain. With 1 base removed from V and 6 bases from J, the gap between germline ends came to 12 bases. This CDR3 spans 14 amino acids. Germline loops: CDR1 LNHNV, CDR2 YYDKDF (reference sequence). The CDR3 is CATSRARQLKTQYF. CDR3 bases: TGTGCCACCAGCAGAGCTAGGCAGTTGAAGACCCAGTACTTC.

The chain couples TRBV30 to TRBJ2-1, with unresolved D. Germline V CDR1 and CDR2: GTSNPN, SVGIG (reference sequence). Trimming shortened V by 4 bases and J by 2 bases, and 3 bases separated the two germline ends. This CDR3 is 11 amino acids long. DNA for the CDR3: TGTGCCTGGACCGCCTACAATGAGCAGTTCTTC. This codes for CAWTAYNEQFF. Complete variable domain (other parts from reference TRBV30 and TRBJ2-1): SQTIHQWPATLVQPVGSPLSLECTVEGTSNPNLYWYRQAAGRGLQLLFYSVGIGQISSEVPQNLSASRPQDRQFILSSKKLLLSDSGFYLCAWTAYNEQFFGPGTRLTVL.

This sequence joins TRBV6-1 and TRBJ2-1, with D unclear. This CDR3 is 16 amino acids long. Trimming stripped 0 bases from V and 0 bases from J, with 9 bases between. Germline loops: CDR1 MNHNS, CDR2 SASEGT. The CDR3 region is CASSEAPSPSYNEQFF. CDR3 nucleotide sequence: TGTGCCAGCAGTGAAGCCCCTAGTCCCTCCTACAATGAGCAGTTCTTC.

In this sample, this clonotype turned up a few times. The chain combines TRBV19 with TRBJ2-7; D is unresolved. V was clipped by 3 bases and J by 3 bases, with 12 bases between them. The CDR3 runs to 14 residues. CDR1 is LNHDA and CDR2 is SQIVND in the germline V gene (reference sequence). CDR3: CASSMGRINYEQYF. Written as DNA, the CDR3 is TGTGCCAGTAGTATGGGCAGAATTAACTACGAGCAGTACTTC. Combining the CDR3 with reference TRBV19 and TRBJ2-7 gives the whole variable domain DGGITQSPKYLFRKEGQNVTLSCEQNLNHDAMYWYRQDPGQGLRLIYYSQIVNDFQKGDIAEGYSVSREKKESFPLTVTSAQKNPTAFYLCASSMGRINYEQYFGPGTRLTVT.

The gene calls are TRBV5-6 and TRBJ1-1, with D unclear. The V end lost 4 bases, the J end lost 10 bases, and 23 bases lay between the germline ends. The CDR3 has 15 residues. Germline CDR1 is SGHDT and CDR2 is YYEEEE. The CDR3 here is CASSTLTFSRKGAFF. In DNA form, the CDR3 reads TGTGCCAGCAGCACTCTGACTTTCTCCAGGAAGGGAGCTTTCTTT.

This clonotype was seen only a few times. The chain combines TRBV5-6 with TRBJ2-4, with 9 bases lining up with TRBD1. This CDR3 region has 18 residues. V lost 6 bases, J lost 0 bases, and 13 bases stayed unmatched. Per germline, CDR1 SGHDT and CDR2 YYEEEE. CDR3 nucleotides: TGTGCCAGCAAGCTGAGGACAGGGGCCATGAGAGCCAAAAACATTCAGTACTTC. Encoded protein: CASKLRTGAMRAKNIQYF. The full variable domain, its missing parts supplied by reference TRBV5-6 and TRBJ2-4, is DAGVTQSPTHLIKTRGQQVTLRCSPKSGHDTVSWYQQALGQGPQFIFQYYEEEERQRGNFPDRFSGHQFPNYSSELNVNALLLGDSALYLCASKLRTGAMRAKNIQYFGAGTRLSVL.

As for this clonotype: One end of the junction fails to match germline, which may point to a read error. The chain carries TRBV12-3 or TRBV12-4 and TRBJ2-6, with 8 bases matching TRBD1. CDR3 size: 20 residues. CDR3: CAISLGLRTGKFSGANVLTF. CDR3 nucleotides: TGTGCCATCAGTTTGGGGCTAAGGACAGGGAAGTTCTCTGGGGCCAACGTCCTGACTTTC.

The V call is TRBV15, the J call TRBJ1-5; D is ambiguous. This CDR3 comprises 15 residues. V was shortened by 0 bases and J by 6 bases, with 12 bases between the two germline ends. CDR1 LNHNV and CDR2 YYDKDF come from the germline V gene (reference sequence). The chain's CDR3 is CATSRDGSVTQPQHF. CDR3 bases: TGTGCCACCAGCAGAGACGGGTCAGTCACTCAGCCCCAGCATTTT. The full variable domain, rest sourced from reference TRBV15 and TRBJ1-5, is DAMVIQNPRYQVTQFGKPVTLSCSQTLNHNVMYWYQQKSSQAPKLLFHYYDKDFNNEADTPDNFQSRRPNTSFCFLDIRSPGLGDTAMYLCATSRDGSVTQPQHFGDGTRLSIL.

The chain combines TRBV5-4 with TRBJ2-7; 10 bases align to TRBD2. CDR3 length equals 17 residues. Per the germline V gene, CDR1 is SGHNT and CDR2 is YYREEE (reference sequence). V shed 0 bases and J 1 base; nucleotides not matched to a gene: 7. This CDR3 reads CASSLVGFSGGSYEQYF. The CDR3 DNA sequence: TGTGCCAGCAGCTTGGTGGGGTTTAGCGGGGGGTCCTACGAGCAGTACTTC.

The CDR3 region is CASSYSSPAYEQYF. CDR3 sequence (DNA): TGTGCCAGCAGTTACTCGTCGCCTGCCTACGAGCAGTACTTC. The chain is built from TRBV6-2 or TRBV6-3 and TRBJ2-7; D unclear. This CDR3 has 14 residues. V was pared by 0 bases and J by 2 bases, with 8 bases between. Germline V gene data show CDR1 as MNHEY and CDR2 as SVGEGT.

The chain is built from TRBV27 and TRBJ1-6, with 8 positions matching TRBD1. Looked up from germline, CDR1 is MNHEY and CDR2 is SMNVEV (reference sequence). The CDR3 runs 12 residues. V lost 7 bases, J lost 11 bases, and 4 bases stayed unmatched. The CDR3 DNA reads TGTGCCAGCACCATGACAGGGGCACCCCTCCACTTT. As protein: CASTMTGAPLHF.

The rearrangement uses TRBV4-2 and TRBJ2-5; TRBD2 matches 12 bases. This CDR3 is 16 amino acids long. CDR1 is LGHNA, CDR2 YNFKEQ, per germline. Unmatched junction bases numbered 5, after V lost 2 bases and J lost 4 bases. The CDR3 sequence is CASSQRLAGEGETQYF. The CDR3 DNA reads TGTGCCAGCAGCCAAAGACTAGCGGGAGAGGGAGAGACCCAGTACTTC.

The J gene is TRBJ1-5, the V gene TRBV12-3 or TRBV12-4; D gene uncertain. CDR3 length: 15 residues. V lost 5 bases and J lost 0, with 11 bases in between. The CDR3 region is CASSDQEGSNQPQHF. As DNA, the CDR3 is TGTGCCAGCAGTGACCAGGAGGGTAGCAATCAGCCCCAGCATTTT.

This clonotype turned up a few times. V gene TRBV18 combines with J gene TRBJ2-3, with 9 nucleotides matching TRBD2. The CDR3 is made up of 16 amino acids. CDR1 and CDR2 (germline): KGHSH, LQKENI. Trimming took 4 bases from V and 3 from J; bases not matched to a gene: 8. The CDR3 DNA follows: TGTGCCAGCTCACTCCAACCAGCGGGAGGTACAGATACGCAGTATTTT. Protein: CASSLQPAGGTDTQYF.

The chain recombines TRBV15 with TRBJ1-1, with 8 bases matching TRBD1. Unmatched junction bases numbered 6, after V lost 7 bases and J lost 11 bases. The CDR3 loop spans 11 amino acids. CDR1 is LNHNV, CDR2 YYDKDF, per germline (reference sequence). The CDR3 region is CATTANRGAFF. The CDR3 region has the DNA TGTGCCACCACCGCAAACAGGGGGGCTTTCTTT.

The chain combines TRBV6-1 with TRBJ1-5; tentative D call: TRBD1 (5 bases). V gave up 0 bases and J gave up 0 bases, with 15 bases separating them. The CDR3 sequence is 18 residues long. Germline CDR1 is MNHNS and CDR2 is SASEGT. In DNA form, the CDR3 reads TGTGCCAGCAGTGAAGCACATACCCGACAGTATAGCAATCAGCCCCAGCATTTT. This codes for CASSEAHTRQYSNQPQHF.

This clonotype was counted between two and nine times. The chain is built from TRBV19 and TRBJ2-3; D might be TRBD2 (5 bases). The CDR3 is 16 amino acids. Trimming pared 6 bases from V and 2 bases from J, leaving 18 bases between. CDR1 LNHDA and CDR2 SQIVND come from the germline V gene (reference sequence). DNA of the CDR3: TGTGCCAGTAGGGCGGGCGTCCTTTCCAACACAGATACGCAGTATTTT. Translating gives CASRAGVLSNTDTQYF.

The chain is built from TRBV5-1 and TRBJ1-1; the match to TRBD1 covers 7 bases. The CDR3 is made up of 16 amino acids. CDR1 SGHRS and CDR2 YFSETQ come from the germline V gene. The trim removed 0 bases at V and 1 base at J, leaving 6 bases unmatched. The CDR3 DNA reads TGCGCCAGCAGCTTGGGACAGGGTGGTACGAACACTGAAGCTTTCTTT. It encodes CASSLGQGGTNTEAFF.

The chain combines TRBV27 with TRBJ2-5; 8 nucleotides line up with TRBD1. V shed 5 bases, J shed 4 bases, and the junction held 6 bases outside the gene matches. The germline CDR1 and CDR2 sequences are MNHEY and SMNVEV (reference sequence). The CDR3 is made up of 14 amino acids. This CDR3 is CASSPRTGLETQYF. CDR3 coding DNA: TGTGCCAGCAGTCCCCGGACAGGGCTAGAGACCCAGTACTTC.

The chain uses TRBV7-3 and TRBJ2-1, with 10 bases matching TRBD2. This CDR3 contains 16 residues. Trimming took 4 bases from V and 0 from J; bases not matched to a gene: 3. Per germline, CDR1 SGHTA and CDR2 FQGTGA. The DNA of the CDR3 is TGTGCCAGCAGCTCTCTAGCGGGGGACTCCTACAATGAGCAGTTCTTC. Amino acids: CASSSLAGDSYNEQFF.

This chain joins TRBV11-1 and TRBJ2-7; 11 bases map to TRBD1. V was clipped by 2 bases and J by 4 bases; unmatched bases: 7. CDR1 is SGHAT, CDR2 FQDESV, per germline (reference sequence). The CDR3 runs to 16 residues. This chain's CDR3 is CASSLRRTGGLYEQYF. The CDR3 DNA reads as TGTGCCAGCAGCTTACGCCGGACAGGGGGCTTGTACGAGCAGTACTTC.

The genes are TRBV7-6 and TRBJ2-3, with D possibly TRBD1 on 6 matching bases. Germline V gene data show CDR1 as SGHVS and CDR2 as FNYEAQ. The CDR3 spans 15 residues. Deletions cut 5 bases from V and 1 base from J, with 13 bases between. The CDR3 DNA reads as TGTGCCAGCAGCCCCGGAGCAGGGGGCACAGATACGCAGTATTTT. Residues: CASSPGAGGTDTQYF.

This clonotype was recorded a few times. V usage is TRBV6-1 and J usage is TRBJ1-6; D is unresolved. Trimming shortened V by 4 bases and J by 5 bases, and 9 bases separated the two germline ends. Germline V CDR1 and CDR2: MNHNS, SASEGT. There are 14 residues in the CDR3. This chain's CDR3 is CASSGSGDNSPLHF. The DNA for the CDR3 is TGTGCCAGCAGTGGTAGCGGGGATAATTCACCCCTCCACTTT.

By its share, this clonotype is medium-sized (0.01 to 0.1%). The chain recombines TRBV19 with TRBJ2-1, with a weak D call TRBD1 (5 bases). Trimming took 7 bases from V and 9 from J, leaving 16 bases between them. In germline, CDR1 is LNHDA, CDR2 SQIVND (reference sequence). This CDR3 has 13 amino acids. CDR3 sequence: CASNVGVGSEQFF. CDR3 bases: TGTGCCAGTAACGTAGGGGTGGGATCTGAGCAGTTCTTC. Complete variable domain (other parts from reference TRBV19 and TRBJ2-1): DGGITQSPKYLFRKEGQNVTLSCEQNLNHDAMYWYRQDPGQGLRLIYYSQIVNDFQKGDIAEGYSVSREKKESFPLTVTSAQKNPTAFYLCASNVGVGSEQFFGPGTRLTVL.